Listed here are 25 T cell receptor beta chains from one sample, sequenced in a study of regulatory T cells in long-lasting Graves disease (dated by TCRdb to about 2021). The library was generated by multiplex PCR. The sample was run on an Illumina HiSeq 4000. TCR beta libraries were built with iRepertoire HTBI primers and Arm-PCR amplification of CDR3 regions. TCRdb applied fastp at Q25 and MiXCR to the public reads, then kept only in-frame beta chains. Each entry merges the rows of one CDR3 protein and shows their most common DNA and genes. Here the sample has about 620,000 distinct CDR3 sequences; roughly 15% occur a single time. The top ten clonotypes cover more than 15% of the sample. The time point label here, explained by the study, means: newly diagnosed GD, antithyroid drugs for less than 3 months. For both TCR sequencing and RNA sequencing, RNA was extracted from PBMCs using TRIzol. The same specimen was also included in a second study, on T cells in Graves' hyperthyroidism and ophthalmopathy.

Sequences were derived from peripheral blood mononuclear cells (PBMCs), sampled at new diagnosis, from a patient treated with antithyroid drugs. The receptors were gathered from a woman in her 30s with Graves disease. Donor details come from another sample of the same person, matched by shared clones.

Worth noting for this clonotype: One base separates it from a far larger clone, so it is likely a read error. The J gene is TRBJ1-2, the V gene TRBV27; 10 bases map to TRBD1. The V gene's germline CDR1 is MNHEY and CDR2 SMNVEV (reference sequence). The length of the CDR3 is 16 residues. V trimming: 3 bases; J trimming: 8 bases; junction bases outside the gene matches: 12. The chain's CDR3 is CASSFGTGDGLKGYTF. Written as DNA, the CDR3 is TGTGCCAGCAGTTTCGGGACAGGGGACGGTTTGAAGGGCTACACCTTC.

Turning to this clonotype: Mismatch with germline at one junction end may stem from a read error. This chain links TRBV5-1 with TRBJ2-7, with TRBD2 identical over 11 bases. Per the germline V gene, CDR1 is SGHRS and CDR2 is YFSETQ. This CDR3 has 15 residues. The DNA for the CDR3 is TGTGCCAGCAGCATAGACGGACTAGCGGGCTACGAGCAGTACTTC. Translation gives CASSIDGLAGYEQYF.

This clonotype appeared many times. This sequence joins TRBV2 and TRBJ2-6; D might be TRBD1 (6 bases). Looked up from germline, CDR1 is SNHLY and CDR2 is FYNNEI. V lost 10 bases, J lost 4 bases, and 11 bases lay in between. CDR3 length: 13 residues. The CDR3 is CATRGEGANVLTF. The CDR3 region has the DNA TGTGCCACCAGGGGTGAAGGGGCCAACGTCCTGACTTTC.

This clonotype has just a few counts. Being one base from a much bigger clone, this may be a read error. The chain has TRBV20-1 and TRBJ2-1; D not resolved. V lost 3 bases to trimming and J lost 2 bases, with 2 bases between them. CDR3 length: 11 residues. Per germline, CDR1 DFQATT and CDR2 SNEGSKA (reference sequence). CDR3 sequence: CSASAYNEQFF. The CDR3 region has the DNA TGCAGTGCTAGCGCCTACAATGAGCAGTTCTTC.

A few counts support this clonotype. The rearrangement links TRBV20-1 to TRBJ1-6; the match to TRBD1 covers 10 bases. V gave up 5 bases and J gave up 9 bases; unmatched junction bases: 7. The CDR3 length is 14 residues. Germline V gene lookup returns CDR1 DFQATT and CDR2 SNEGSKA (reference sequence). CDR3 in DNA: TGCAGTGCTCCCGGGGGGACAGGGGCTTCACCCCTCCACTTT. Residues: CSAPGGTGASPLHF.

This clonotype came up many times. CDR3 nucleotides: TGCAGTGCCGTGGGACACCTACAAGAGACCCAGTACTTC. It encodes CSAVGHLQETQYF. This chain joins TRBV20-1 and TRBJ2-5, with a possible D match to TRBD1 (6 bases). Looked up from germline, CDR1 is DFQATT and CDR2 is SNEGSKA (reference sequence). This CDR3 is built from 13 residues. Trimming removed 6 bases at V and 2 bases at J, with 13 bases between.

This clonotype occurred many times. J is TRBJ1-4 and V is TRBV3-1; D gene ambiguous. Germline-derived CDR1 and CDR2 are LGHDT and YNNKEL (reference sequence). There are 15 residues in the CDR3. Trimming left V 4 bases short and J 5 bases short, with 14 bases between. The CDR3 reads CASSRRRSTNEKLFF. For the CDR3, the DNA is TGTGCCAGCAGCCGGCGACGGAGTACGAATGAAAAACTGTTTTTT.

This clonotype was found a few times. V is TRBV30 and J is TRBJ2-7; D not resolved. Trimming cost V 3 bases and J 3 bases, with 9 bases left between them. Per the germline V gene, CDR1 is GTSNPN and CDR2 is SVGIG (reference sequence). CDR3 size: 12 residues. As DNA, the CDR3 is TGTGCCTGGAGAGCTTATAACTACGAGCAGTACTTC. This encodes CAWRAYNYEQYF.

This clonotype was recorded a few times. CDR3: CASYGQGEGEQYF. In nucleotides, the CDR3 is TGTGCCAGCTACGGACAGGGAGAAGGCGAGCAGTACTTC. The chain joins TRBV28 to TRBJ2-7, with TRBD1 identical over 8 bases. CDR3 size: 13 residues. The trim removed 8 bases at V and 6 bases at J, leaving 9 bases unmatched. CDR1 and CDR2 from the germline V gene are MDHEN and SYDVKM. The full variable domain, with the rest looked up from reference TRBV28 and TRBJ2-7, is DVKVTQSSRYLVKRTGEKVFLECVQDMDHENMFWYRQDPGLGLRLIYFSYDVKMKEKGDIPEGYSVSREKKERFSLILESASTNQTSMYLCASYGQGEGEQYFGPGTRLTVT.

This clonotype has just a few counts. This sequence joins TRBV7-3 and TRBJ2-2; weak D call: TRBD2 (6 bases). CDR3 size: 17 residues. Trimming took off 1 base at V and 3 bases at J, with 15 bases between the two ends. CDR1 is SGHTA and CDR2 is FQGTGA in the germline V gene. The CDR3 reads CASSLKAGIADTGELFF. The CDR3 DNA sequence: TGTGCCAGCAGCTTAAAAGCAGGGATAGCGGACACCGGGGAGCTGTTTTTT.

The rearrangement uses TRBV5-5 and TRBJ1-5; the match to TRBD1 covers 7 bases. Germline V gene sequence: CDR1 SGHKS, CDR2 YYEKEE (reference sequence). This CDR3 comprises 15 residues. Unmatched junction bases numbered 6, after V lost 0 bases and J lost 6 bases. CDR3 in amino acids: CASSLEQGRIQPQHF. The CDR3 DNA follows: TGTGCCAGCAGCTTGGAACAGGGGAGAATTCAGCCCCAGCATTTT.

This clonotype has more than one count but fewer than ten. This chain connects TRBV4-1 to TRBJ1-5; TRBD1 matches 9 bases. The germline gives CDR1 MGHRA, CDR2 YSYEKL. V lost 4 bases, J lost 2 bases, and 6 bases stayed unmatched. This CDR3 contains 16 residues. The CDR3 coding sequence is TGCGCCAGCAGCCCGACAGGGGGAGGTGGCAATCAGCCCCAGCATTTT. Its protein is CASSPTGGGGNQPQHF.

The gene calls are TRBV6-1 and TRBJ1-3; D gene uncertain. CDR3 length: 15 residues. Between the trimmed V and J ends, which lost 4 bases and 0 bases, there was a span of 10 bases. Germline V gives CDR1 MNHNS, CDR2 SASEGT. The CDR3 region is CASSGTEHSGNTIYF. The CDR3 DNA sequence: TGTGCCAGCAGTGGGACCGAGCACTCTGGAAACACCATATATTTT.

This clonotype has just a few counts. The CDR3 nucleotides read TGCAGTGCAAAGGGGAGCGGGACAGGGGACACCGGGGAGCTGTTTTTT. Translated, it gives CSAKGSGTGDTGELFF. The chain combines TRBV20-1 with TRBJ2-2; 10 nucleotides agree with TRBD1. V dropped 6 bases and J dropped 3; count of bases not matched to a gene: 10. The CDR3 has 16 amino acids. Germline V gene lookup returns CDR1 DFQATT and CDR2 SNEGSKA (reference sequence).

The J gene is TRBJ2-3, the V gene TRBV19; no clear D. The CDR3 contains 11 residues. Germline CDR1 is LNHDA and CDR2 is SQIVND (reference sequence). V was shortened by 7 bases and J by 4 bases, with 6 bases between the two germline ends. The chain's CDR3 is CASIFADTQYF. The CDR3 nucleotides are TGTGCCAGTATTTTTGCAGATACGCAGTATTTT.

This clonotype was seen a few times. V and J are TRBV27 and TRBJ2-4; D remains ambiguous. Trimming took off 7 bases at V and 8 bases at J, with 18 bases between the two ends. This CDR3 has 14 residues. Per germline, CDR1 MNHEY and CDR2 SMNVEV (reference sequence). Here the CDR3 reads CASTKSALADIQYF. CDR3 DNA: TGTGCCAGCACCAAGAGCGCGTTGGCGGACATTCAGTACTTC.

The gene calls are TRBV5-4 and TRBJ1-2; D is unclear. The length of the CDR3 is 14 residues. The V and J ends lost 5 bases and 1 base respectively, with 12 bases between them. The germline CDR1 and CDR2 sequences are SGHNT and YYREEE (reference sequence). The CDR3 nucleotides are TGTGCCAGCAGTTTCCGGCCTATTAACTATGGCTACACCTTC. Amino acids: CASSFRPINYGYTF.

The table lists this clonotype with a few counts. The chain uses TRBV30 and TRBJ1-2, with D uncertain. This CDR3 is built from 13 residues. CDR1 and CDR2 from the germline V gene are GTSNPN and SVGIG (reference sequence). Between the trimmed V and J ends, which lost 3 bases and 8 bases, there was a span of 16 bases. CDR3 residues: CAWRVPGRRGYTF. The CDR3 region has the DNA TGTGCCTGGAGGGTCCCTGGCAGGCGAGGCTACACCTTC.

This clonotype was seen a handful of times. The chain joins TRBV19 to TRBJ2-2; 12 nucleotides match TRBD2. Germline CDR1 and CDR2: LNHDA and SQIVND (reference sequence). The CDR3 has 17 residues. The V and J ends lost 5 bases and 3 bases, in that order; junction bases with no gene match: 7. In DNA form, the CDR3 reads TGTGCCAGTAGTCGACTAGCGGGAGAAAGCTACACCGGGGAGCTGTTTTTT. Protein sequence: CASSRLAGESYTGELFF.

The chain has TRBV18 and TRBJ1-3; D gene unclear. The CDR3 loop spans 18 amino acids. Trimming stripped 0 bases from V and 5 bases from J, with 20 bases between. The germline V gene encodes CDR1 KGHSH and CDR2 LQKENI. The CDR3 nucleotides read TGTGCCAGCTCACCACCCATCAATCAAGGGCGAGGGAGAAACACCATATATTTT. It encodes CASSPPINQGRGRNTIYF.

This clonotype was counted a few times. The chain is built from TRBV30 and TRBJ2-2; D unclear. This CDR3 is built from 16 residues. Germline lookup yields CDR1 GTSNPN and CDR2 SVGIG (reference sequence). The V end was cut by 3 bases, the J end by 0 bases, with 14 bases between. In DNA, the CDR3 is TGTGCCTGGAGCCCCAGGTGGCAAGCGAACACCGGGGAGCTGTTTTTT. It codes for CAWSPRWQANTGELFF.

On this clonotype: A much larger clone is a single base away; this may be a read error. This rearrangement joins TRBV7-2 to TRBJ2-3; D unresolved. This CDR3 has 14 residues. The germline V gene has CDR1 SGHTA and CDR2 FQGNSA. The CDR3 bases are TGTGCCAGCGGCTTTATCAGTAGCACAGATACGCAGTATTTT. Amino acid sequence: CASGFISSTDTQYF.

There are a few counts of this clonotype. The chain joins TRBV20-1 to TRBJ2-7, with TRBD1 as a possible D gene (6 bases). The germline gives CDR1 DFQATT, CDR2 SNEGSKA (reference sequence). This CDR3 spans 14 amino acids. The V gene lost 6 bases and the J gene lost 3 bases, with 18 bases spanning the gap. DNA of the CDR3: TGCAGTGCCCCCATTAGCAGGGGCAACTACGAGCAGTACTTC. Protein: CSAPISRGNYEQYF.

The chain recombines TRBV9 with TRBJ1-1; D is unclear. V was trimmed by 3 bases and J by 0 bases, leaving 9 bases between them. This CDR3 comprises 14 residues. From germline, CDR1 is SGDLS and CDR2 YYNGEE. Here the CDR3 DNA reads TGTGCCAGCAGCGCAAGCGCTTTGAACACTGAAGCTTTCTTT. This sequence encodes CASSASALNTEAFF.

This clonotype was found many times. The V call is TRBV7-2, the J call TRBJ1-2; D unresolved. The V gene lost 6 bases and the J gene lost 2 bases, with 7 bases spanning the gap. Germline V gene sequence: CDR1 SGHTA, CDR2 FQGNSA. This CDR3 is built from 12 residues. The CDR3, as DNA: TGTGCCAGCAGTTCCACAAACTATGGCTACACCTTC. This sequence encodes CASSSTNYGYTF.